This entry lists 22 T cell receptor beta chains sequenced from one sample in a study of shared T cell receptors in the human thymus. The repertoire was sequenced with immunoSEQ multiplex PCR; TCRdb's copy has only in-frame clones and lacks some. Of about 610,000 clones listed, more than 75% are singletons. In addition, the sample was reused for a study of human thymus T cells.

The material sequenced was thymocytes. Receptors originate from a boy under three years old with a congenital heart defect.

This chain connects TRBV7-2 to TRBJ2-5; D gene unclear. The CDR3 consists of 16 residues. Between the trimmed V and J ends, which lost 3 bases and 5 bases, there was a span of 19 bases. Per the germline V gene, CDR1 is SGHTA and CDR2 is FQGNSA. The CDR3 protein is CASSFRFRLGLETQYF. The CDR3 coding sequence is TGTGCCAGCAGCTTCCGGTTTAGACTGGGTTTGGAGACCCAGTACTTC.

The chain carries TRBV5-5 and TRBJ1-5; TRBD1 is a possible D gene (6 bases). Germline V lookup: CDR1 SGHKS, CDR2 YYEKEE (reference sequence). Trimming cost V 4 bases and J 8 bases, with 16 bases left between them. CDR3 length: 14 amino acids. CDR3 DNA sequence: TGTGCCAGCAGCCTCCCGGGGGGGCTTGAGCCCCAGCATTTT. Translated: CASSLPGGLEPQHF. Based on the CDR3 plus reference TRBV5-5 and TRBJ1-5, the full variable domain is DAGVTQSPTHLIKTRGQQVTLRCSPISGHKSVSWYQQVLGQGPQFIFQYYEKEERGRGNFPDRFSARQFPNYSSELNVNALLLGDSALYLCASSLPGGLEPQHFGDGTRLSIL.

The chain has TRBV27 and TRBJ2-1, with D unresolved. The V and J ends lost 4 bases and 4 bases respectively, with 17 bases between them. CDR3 length equals 16 residues. CDR1 and CDR2 (germline): MNHEY, SMNVEV (reference sequence). The CDR3: CASSSPPTWSYNEQFF. CDR3 DNA sequence: TGTGCCAGCAGTTCCCCCCCTACCTGGAGTTACAATGAGCAGTTCTTC.

This clone was recorded once. V and J are TRBV11-2 and TRBJ2-7, with 14 nucleotides matching TRBD2. Germline CDR1 and CDR2: SGHAT and FQNNGV. This CDR3 has 15 amino acids. V shed 2 bases, J shed 6 bases, and the junction held 3 bases outside the gene matches. In DNA, the CDR3 is TGTGCCAGCAGCTTAAGACTAGCGGGAGGGGGCGAGCAGTACTTC. Translated, it gives CASSLRLAGGGEQYF.

This rearrangement joins TRBV4-1 to TRBJ2-7; TRBD2 is a possible D gene (5 bases). The CDR3 is 16 residues long. V was cut by 1 base and J by 4 bases, with 17 bases left in between. Germline loops: CDR1 MGHRA, CDR2 YSYEKL. CDR3 sequence reads: CASSQGPNGSLYEQYF. CDR3 sequence (DNA): TGCGCCAGCAGCCAAGGTCCGAATGGGAGCCTATACGAGCAGTACTTC.

The chain couples TRBV30 to TRBJ2-1; 8 bases fit TRBD1. CDR1 and CDR2 from the germline V gene are GTSNPN and SVGIG (reference sequence). V shed 6 bases and J 1 base; nucleotides not matched to a gene: 20. The CDR3 spans 19 residues. DNA for the CDR3: TGTGCCTGCCGGTGGAAAGCAGGGGGCGTTAAGGGGTCCTACAATGAGCAGTTCTTC. It encodes CACRWKAGGVKGSYNEQFF.

The V and J genes are TRBV21-1 and TRBJ2-7; the listed D gene, TRBD2, was not tested against the DNA. TRBV21-1 corresponds to a pseudogene. The CDR3 covers 16 residues. The CDR3 DNA follows: TGTGCCAGCAGCAGAGGACTAGCGGGGGCCTTACGGGAGCAGTACTTC. Translation gives CASSRGLAGALREQYF.

V is TRBV10-2 and J is TRBJ2-7, with D hard to call. Trimming left V 2 bases short and J 1 base short, with 6 bases between. Germline V gene sequence: CDR1 WSHSY, CDR2 SAAADI. The CDR3 sequence is 13 residues long. Here the CDR3 reads CASSEGPSYEQYF. The CDR3 nucleotides read TGCGCCAGCAGTGAGGGCCCATCCTACGAGCAGTACTTC.

This rearrangement joins TRBV27 to TRBJ2-4, with D uncertain. Germline loops: CDR1 MNHEY, CDR2 SMNVEV (reference sequence). The V and J ends lost 5 bases and 0 bases respectively, with 5 bases between them. The CDR3 covers 13 residues. The CDR3 region has the DNA TGTGCCAGCAGTCACAAAGCCAAAAACATTCAGTACTTC. Residues: CASSHKAKNIQYF.

The chain is built from TRBV5-4 and TRBJ2-5; 7 bases fit TRBD2. CDR3 size: 15 residues. The V gene's germline CDR1 is SGHNT and CDR2 YYREEE (reference sequence). With 0 bases clipped from V and 3 bases from J, the junction kept 5 bases outside the gene matches. The CDR3 spells CASSLERLAKETQYF. CDR3 sequence (DNA): TGTGCCAGCAGCTTGGAAAGACTAGCTAAAGAGACCCAGTACTTC.

V gene TRBV27 combines with J gene TRBJ2-7, with D perhaps TRBD1 (5 bases). The V end lost 2 bases, the J end lost 2 bases, and 10 bases lay between the germline ends. The germline CDR1 and CDR2 sequences are MNHEY and SMNVEV (reference sequence). The length of the CDR3 is 14 residues. DNA of the CDR3: TGTGCCAGCAGTTTAAGAGACAGCACCTACGAGCAGTACTTC. Translating it yields CASSLRDSTYEQYF.

The chain has TRBV7-2 and TRBJ1-2; D may be TRBD1 (5 bases). In germline, CDR1 is SGHTA, CDR2 FQGNSA. The CDR3 contains 17 residues. V gave up 5 bases and J gave up 3 bases, with 22 bases separating them. The CDR3 protein is CASSPRELSGGYYGYTF. DNA for the CDR3: TGTGCCAGCAGCCCTCGAGAACTGTCCGGGGGGTACTATGGCTACACCTTC.

V usage is TRBV29-1 and J usage is TRBJ2-7, with 9 bases that match TRBD1. The germline V gene has CDR1 SQVTM and CDR2 ANQGSEA. V shed 7 bases and J 5 bases; nucleotides not matched to a gene: 9. The CDR3 runs to 13 residues. For the CDR3, the DNA is TGCAGCGCCTCGACAGGGGGAAGGCACGAGCAGTACTTC. Translated, it gives CSASTGGRHEQYF.

The chain has TRBV7-2 and TRBJ2-5; tentative D call: TRBD2 (7 bases). The CDR3 sequence is 16 residues long. CDR1 is SGHTA and CDR2 is FQGNSA in the germline V gene. V was shortened by 4 bases and J by 4 bases, with 19 bases between the two germline ends. CDR3 region: CASSYSGGVVRETQYF. The DNA of the CDR3 is TGTGCCAGCAGCTACTCGGGGGGCGTGGTAAGAGAGACCCAGTACTTC.

The CDR3 sequence is CAIRGQGRGASDQPQHF. In nucleotides, the CDR3 is TGTGCCATCAGAGGACAGGGACGGGGCGCAAGCGATCAGCCCCAGCATTTT. The chain recombines TRBV10-3 with TRBJ1-5; 8 bases fit TRBD1. CDR1 and CDR2 (germline): ENHRY, SYGVKD. This CDR3 has 17 amino acids. Unmatched junction bases numbered 15, after V lost 6 bases and J lost 5 bases.

The J gene is TRBJ2-7, the V gene TRBV18, with TRBD1 as a possible D gene (7 bases). Trimming stripped 1 base from V and 12 bases from J, with 19 bases between. Germline V gives CDR1 KGHSH, CDR2 LQKENI. The CDR3 has 14 residues. This chain's CDR3 is CASSPLGGAGGGYF. CDR3 sequence (DNA): TGTGCCAGCTCACCACTAGGCGGGGCAGGGGGAGGGTACTTC.

The rearrangement joins TRBV5-4 to TRBJ2-1, with 7 bases fitting TRBD2. V shed 4 bases, J shed 0 bases, and the junction held 10 bases outside the gene matches. The CDR3 extends over 17 amino acids. CDR1 and CDR2 from the germline V gene are SGHNT and YYREEE (reference sequence). This CDR3 is CASSRRAGGSSYNEQFF. DNA for the CDR3: TGTGCCAGCAGCCGACGGGCGGGCGGGAGCTCCTACAATGAGCAGTTCTTC.

This chain links TRBV27 with TRBJ2-1; TRBD2 matches 12 bases. The germline gives CDR1 MNHEY, CDR2 SMNVEV (reference sequence). This CDR3 is built from 21 residues. V lost 3 bases, J lost 5 bases, and 20 bases stayed unmatched. The DNA of the CDR3 is TGTGCCAGCAGTTTCGCCTATTCCGGGACTAGCGGGCCTCCGAGCCACAATGAGCAGTTCTTC. Translated: CASSFAYSGTSGPPSHNEQFF.

This sequence joins TRBV27 and TRBJ2-7, with a weak D call TRBD2 (6 bases). The length of the CDR3 is 17 residues. Looked up from germline, CDR1 is MNHEY and CDR2 is SMNVEV (reference sequence). The V gene lost 3 bases and the J gene lost 0 bases, with 18 bases spanning the gap. CDR3 amino acids: CASSLGAFAGSSYEQYF. The CDR3 DNA reads as TGTGCCAGCAGTTTGGGAGCGTTTGCCGGGAGCTCCTACGAGCAGTACTTC.

The V call is TRBV5-1, the J call TRBJ2-1, with a possible D match to TRBD2 (7 bases). The CDR3 totals 17 residues. V was trimmed by 5 bases and J by 7 bases, leaving 25 bases between them. Germline V gene data show CDR1 as SGHRS and CDR2 as YFSETQ. CDR3 nucleotides: TGCGCCAGCAGACCGATCGGGCGGGAGAGGGGGTCAAATGAGCAGTTCTTC. It specifies CASRPIGRERGSNEQFF.

The chain uses TRBV29-1 and TRBJ2-5; D perhaps matches TRBD1 (5 bases). V dropped 6 bases and J dropped 0 bases, with 8 bases sitting between them. The germline V gene encodes CDR1 SQVTM and CDR2 ANQGSEA. The length of the CDR3 is 12 residues. CDR3 residues: CSVRQYQETQYF. For the CDR3, the DNA is TGCAGCGTGAGACAGTACCAAGAGACCCAGTACTTC.

The chain carries TRBV2 and TRBJ1-2; TRBD1 might be the D (5 bases). Germline CDR1 reads SNHLY; CDR2 reads FYNNEI. The V gene lost 4 bases and the J gene lost 4 bases, with 19 bases spanning the gap. The CDR3 has 16 amino acids. The CDR3 loop is CASSVSRKGRGYGYTF. The CDR3 DNA reads as TGTGCCAGCAGTGTATCGCGGAAGGGTAGGGGCTATGGCTACACCTTC.